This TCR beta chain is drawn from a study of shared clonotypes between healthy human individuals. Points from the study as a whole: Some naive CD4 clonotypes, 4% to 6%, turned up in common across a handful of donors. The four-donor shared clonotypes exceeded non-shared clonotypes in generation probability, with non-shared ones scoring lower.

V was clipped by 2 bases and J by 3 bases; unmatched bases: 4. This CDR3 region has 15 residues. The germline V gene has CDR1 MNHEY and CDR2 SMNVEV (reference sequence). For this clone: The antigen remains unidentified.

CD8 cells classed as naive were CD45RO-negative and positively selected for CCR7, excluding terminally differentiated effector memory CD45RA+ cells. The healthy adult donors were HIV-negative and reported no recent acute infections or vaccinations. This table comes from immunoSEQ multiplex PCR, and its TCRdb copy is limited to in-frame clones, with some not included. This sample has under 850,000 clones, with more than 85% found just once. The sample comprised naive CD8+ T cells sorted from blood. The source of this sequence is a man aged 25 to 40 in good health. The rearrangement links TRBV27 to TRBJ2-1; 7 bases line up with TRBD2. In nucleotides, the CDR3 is TGTGCCAGCAGTTTAGCGGGAGAATACTACAATGAGCAGTTCTTC. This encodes CASSLAGEYYNEQFF.